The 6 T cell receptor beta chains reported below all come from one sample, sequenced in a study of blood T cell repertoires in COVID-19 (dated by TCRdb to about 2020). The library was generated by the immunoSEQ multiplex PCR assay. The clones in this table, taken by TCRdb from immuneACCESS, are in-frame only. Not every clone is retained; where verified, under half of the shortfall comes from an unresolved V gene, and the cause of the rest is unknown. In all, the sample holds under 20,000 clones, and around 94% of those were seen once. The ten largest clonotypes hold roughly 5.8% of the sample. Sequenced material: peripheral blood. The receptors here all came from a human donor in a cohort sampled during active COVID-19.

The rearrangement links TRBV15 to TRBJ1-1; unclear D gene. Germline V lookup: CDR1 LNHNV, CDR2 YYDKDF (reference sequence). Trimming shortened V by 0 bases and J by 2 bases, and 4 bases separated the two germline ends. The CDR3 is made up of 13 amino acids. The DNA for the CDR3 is TGTGCCACCAGCAGAGACGTTAACACTGAAGCTTTCTTT. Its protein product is CATSRDVNTEAFF.

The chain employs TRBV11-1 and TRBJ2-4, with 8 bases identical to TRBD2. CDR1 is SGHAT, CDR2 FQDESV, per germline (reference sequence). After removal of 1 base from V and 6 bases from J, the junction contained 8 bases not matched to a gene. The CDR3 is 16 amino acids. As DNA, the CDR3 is TGTGCCAGCAGCTTAGGAACACTAGCGGTGCCAAACATTCAGTACTTC. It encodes CASSLGTLAVPNIQYF.

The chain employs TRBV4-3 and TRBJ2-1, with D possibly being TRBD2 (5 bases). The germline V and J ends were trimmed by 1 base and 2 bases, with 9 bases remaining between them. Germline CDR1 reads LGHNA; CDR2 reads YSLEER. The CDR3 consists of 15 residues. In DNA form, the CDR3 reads TGCGCCAGCAGCCAAGGCGCGGGTGCCTACAATGAGCAGTTCTTC. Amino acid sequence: CASSQGAGAYNEQFF.

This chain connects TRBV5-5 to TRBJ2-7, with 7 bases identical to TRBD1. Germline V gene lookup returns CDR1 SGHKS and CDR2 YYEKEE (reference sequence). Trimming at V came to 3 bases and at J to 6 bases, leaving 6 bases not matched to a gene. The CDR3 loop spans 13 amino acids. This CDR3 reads CASSWDSPLEQYF. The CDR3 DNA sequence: TGTGCCAGCAGCTGGGACAGCCCACTCGAGCAGTACTTC.

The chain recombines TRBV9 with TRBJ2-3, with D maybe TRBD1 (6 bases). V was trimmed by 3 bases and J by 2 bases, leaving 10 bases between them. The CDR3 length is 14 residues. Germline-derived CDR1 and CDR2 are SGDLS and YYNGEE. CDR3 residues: CASSDRTDTDTQYF. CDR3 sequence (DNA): TGTGCCAGCAGCGACCGGACAGACACAGATACGCAGTATTTT.

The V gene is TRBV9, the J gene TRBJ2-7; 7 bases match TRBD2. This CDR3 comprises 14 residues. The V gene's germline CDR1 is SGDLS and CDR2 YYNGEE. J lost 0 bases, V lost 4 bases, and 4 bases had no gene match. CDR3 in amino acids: CASSPRTSSYEQYF. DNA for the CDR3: TGTGCCAGCAGCCCGAGGACTAGCTCCTACGAGCAGTACTTC.